This T cell receptor beta chain was sequenced during a study of a mutant IDH1 vaccine in newly diagnosed glioma. Overall study context: Treated patients comprised 62.5% males and approximately 40% females, mean age about 43 years.

Stated time point: week 23, last vaccination. The study gave 300 ug of mutant IDH1 20-mer peptide per vaccine dose, with topical imiquimod. The CDR3 spans 14 residues. The V end lost 7 bases, the J end lost 8 bases, and 20 bases lay between the germline ends. Germline loops: CDR1 MDHEN, CDR2 SYDVKM. TCRdb's copy holds only in-frame clones and misses some; the assay was immunoSEQ multiplex PCR. This repertoire shows about 86,000 clones, about 82% found once; its top ten account for about 2.2%. On this clone: The antigen remains unidentified.

Material: PBMCs, obtained from a glioma patient whose treatment included an IDH1 peptide vaccine. The chain carries TRBV28 and TRBJ1-2; D possibly corresponds to TRBD1 (6 bases). The receptor comes from a man aged 25-45 years with glioma. Some clones in this sample may be carry-over from other donors' samples. This CDR3 is CASKIPGANGGYTF. The DNA of the CDR3 is TGTGCCAGCAAAATACCGGGGGCTAATGGGGGCTACACCTTC.